This T cell receptor (beta chain) was documented in a study of Ad26.COV2.S vaccination and SARS-CoV-2 variants. Across the whole study: Once, or twice with 56 days between doses, Ad26.COV2.S was given intramuscularly.

Treatment: some 19 received Ad26.COV2.S at low or high dose, single or two shots; roughly five received placebo; per-sample allocation not given. Sampling was performed 63 days after the first vaccine or placebo injection. The table came from immunoSEQ multiplex PCR; TCRdb's copy has only in-frame clones and leaves some out. The data show approximately 350,000 clones, about four fifths seen once. The germline CDR1 and CDR2 sequences are SGHAT and FQNNGV. V lost 1 base and J lost 7, with 20 bases in between. This CDR3 contains 18 residues. The rearrangement joins TRBV11-2 to TRBJ1-6, with D possibly TRBD1 on 5 matching bases. This clonotype was obtained from a person between 18 and 65 years old who received the Ad26.COV2.S COVID-19 vaccine or a placebo. This sample comprised peripheral blood, obtained in a trial of Ad26.COV2.S vaccine versus placebo. This CDR3 is CASSLAPILDSPNSPLHF. DNA for the CDR3: TGTGCCAGCAGCTTAGCCCCTATACTCGACAGCCCGAATTCACCCCTCCACTTT.